One and the same sample provided the 31 T cell receptor beta chains below, sequenced in a study of T-cell reconstitution after alpha-beta-depleted transplantation in children. Unique molecular identifiers featured in how the TCRbeta library was prepared. TCRdb re-called the PCR reads with MiXCR, one entry per CDR3 protein. The table shows around 480,000 distinct CDR3 sequences, with about 31% occurring only once. The sequencing here drew on PBMCs from the stem cell graft donor, taken from the stem cell graft. Receptor source: a human donor who donated a stem cell graft to a child with aplastic anemia.

This clonotype was counted a few times. This sequence joins TRBV12-3 or TRBV12-4 and TRBJ1-4; D uncertain. The ends were cut back, 3 bases at V and 8 bases at J, with 16 bases in the middle. The CDR3 spans 15 residues. The CDR3 coding sequence is TGTGCCAGCAGTTTTTCGTGGCAAATCTCCGAAAAACTGTTTTTT. The encoded protein is CASSFSWQISEKLFF.

Only a few counts were recorded for this clonotype. The rearrangement joins TRBV12-3 or TRBV12-4 to TRBJ2-1; the match to TRBD2 covers 9 bases. The CDR3 covers 16 residues. J was trimmed by 0 bases and V by 5 bases; bases with no gene match: 5. CDR3 in amino acids: CASSAISGSSYNEQFF. The CDR3 coding sequence is TGTGCCAGCAGTGCCATTAGCGGGAGCTCCTACAATGAGCAGTTCTTC.

This clonotype was observed a few times. The chain has TRBV5-1 and TRBJ2-7; a weak D match, TRBD2 (6 bases). Germline CDR1 SGHRS, CDR2 YFSETQ. Trimming took off 3 bases at V and 5 bases at J, with 12 bases between the two ends. The CDR3 sequence is 13 residues long. The CDR3 DNA reads as TGCGCCAGCAGCTCGGAGGGTAAGCACGAGCAGTACGTC. Its translation: CASSSEGKHEQYV.

V usage is TRBV11-3 and J usage is TRBJ2-7; 7 positions agree with TRBD1. The V gene end was trimmed by 4 bases and the J gene end by 1 base; junction bases not matched to a gene: 7. The CDR3 runs to 15 residues. The germline gives CDR1 SGHNT, CDR2 YENEEA. Written as DNA, the CDR3 is TGTGCCAGCAGCTCTTCGGCAGGGGGTTCCTACGAGCAGTACGTC. It yields the protein CASSSSAGGSYEQYV.

The V and J genes are TRBV4-3 and TRBJ2-1; the match to TRBD2 covers 8 bases. This CDR3 is 15 amino acids long. The V gene end was trimmed by 0 bases and the J gene end by 10 bases; junction bases not matched to a gene: 8. The germline gives CDR1 LGHNA, CDR2 YSLEER. CDR3: CASSQDRGLGGEQFF. In DNA, the CDR3 is TGCGCCAGCAGCCAAGATAGGGGACTAGGCGGGGAGCAGTTCTTC.

The chain carries TRBV30 and TRBJ1-4; TRBD1 matches at 8 bases. The CDR3 is 13 residues long. Losses at the gene ends were 3 bases for V and 8 bases for J; bases not matched to a gene: 5. Germline CDR1 and CDR2: GTSNPN and SVGIG (reference sequence). The DNA of the CDR3 is TGTGCCTGGAGCAGGGGGCTGGGGGAAAAACTGTTTTTT. This codes for CAWSRGLGEKLFF.

The chain carries TRBV12-3 or TRBV12-4 and TRBJ2-7; maybe TRBD1 (6 bases). CDR3 length: 14 amino acids. Trimming left V 8 bases short and J 3 bases short, with 17 bases between. CDR3 DNA: TGTGCCAGCTCCGGGCAGGGGTTGGTCTACGAGCAGTACTTC. Its protein is CASSGQGLVYEQYF.

This rearrangement joins TRBV5-6 to TRBJ1-2; maybe TRBD1 (5 bases). Germline CDR1 is SGHDT and CDR2 is YYEEEE. Trimming removed 8 bases at V and 4 bases at J, with 21 bases between. CDR3 length: 15 amino acids. Here the CDR3 DNA reads TGTGCCAGTCGACGGAGGCCTGACAGTGGCTATGGCTACACCTTC. Protein product: CASRRRPDSGYGYTF.

This clonotype was observed a few times. The chain links TRBV20-1 to TRBJ1-5; 11 bases are a match to TRBD1. There are 14 residues in the CDR3. Losses at the gene ends were 2 bases for V and 7 bases for J; bases not matched to a gene: 4. Germline values: CDR1 DFQATT, CDR2 SNEGSKA (reference sequence). The CDR3 coding sequence is TGCAGTGCTAGAAGGGACAGGGGGGGCCAGCCCCAGCATTTT. Its translation is CSARRDRGGQPQHF.

This chain connects TRBV7-2 to TRBJ1-4; a weak D match, TRBD1 (6 bases). The CDR3 consists of 16 residues. The germline V and J ends were trimmed by 1 base and 7 bases, with 16 bases remaining between them. Germline V gene sequence: CDR1 SGHTA, CDR2 FQGNSA. CDR3 nucleotide sequence: TGTGCCAGCAGCTTAGTCAGGGGCGCTGGGGGTGAAAAACTGTTTTTT. It translates to CASSLVRGAGGEKLFF.

A few counts support this clonotype. V and J are TRBV10-3 and TRBJ2-2; no firm D call. This CDR3 is 12 amino acids long. Germline-derived CDR1 and CDR2 are ENHRY and SYGVKD. The ends were cut back, 3 bases at V and 6 bases at J, with 5 bases in the middle. CDR3 bases: TGTGCCATCAGTGATTTTCCCGGGGAGCTGTTTTTT. Translating it yields CAISDFPGELFF.

There are a few counts of this clonotype. The V gene is TRBV20-1, the J gene TRBJ2-2, with 7 bases fitting TRBD2. CDR1 and CDR2 from the germline V gene are DFQATT and SNEGSKA (reference sequence). The CDR3 covers 16 residues. Trimming took 0 bases from V and 5 from J; bases not matched to a gene: 9. The CDR3 nucleotides are TGCAGTGCTAGAGATCACCAGGGAGCGGGAACCGGGGAGCTGTTTTTT. It yields the protein CSARDHQGAGTGELFF.

The rearrangement uses TRBV20-1 and TRBJ2-1; D is possibly TRBD2 (5 bases). This CDR3 is built from 14 residues. V was clipped by 5 bases and J by 5 bases, with 16 bases between them. Germline-derived CDR1 and CDR2 are DFQATT and SNEGSKA (reference sequence). CDR3 sequence reads: CSARKADSNNEQFF. The DNA of the CDR3 is TGCAGTGCTCGGAAAGCGGACTCGAACAATGAGCAGTTCTTC.

Only a few counts were recorded for this clonotype. V and J are TRBV7-9 and TRBJ2-1, with D possibly being TRBD2 (6 bases). CDR1 is SEHNR and CDR2 is FQNEAQ in the germline V gene (reference sequence). The CDR3 is 13 amino acids. Trimming took off 5 bases at V and 6 bases at J, with 11 bases between the two ends. CDR3 DNA sequence: TGTGCCAGCAGCGCGGCGGGGATCAATGAGCAGTTCTTC. Encoded protein: CASSAAGINEQFF.

Only a few counts were recorded for this clonotype. V and J are TRBV5-1 and TRBJ1-1; possibly TRBD1 for D (5 bases). CDR3 length: 12 amino acids. V lost 4 bases to trimming and J lost 7 bases, with 11 bases between them. Germline CDR1 reads SGHRS; CDR2 reads YFSETQ. The CDR3 protein is CASSRDGIEAFF. The CDR3 DNA reads TGCGCCAGCAGCCGGGACGGGATTGAAGCTTTCTTT.

On this clonotype: One end of the junction does not line up with germline, which may come from a read error. The CDR3 here is CASNYGGASNQPQHF. CDR3 coding DNA: TGTGCCAGCAATTACGGGGGGGCCAGCAATCAGCCCCAGCATTTT. The chain couples TRBV6-2 or TRBV6-3 to TRBJ1-5, with D perhaps matching TRBD1 (6 bases). From germline, CDR1 is MNHEY and CDR2 SVGEGT. CDR3 size: 15 residues.

This clonotype was detected only a few times. V usage is TRBV5-5 and J usage is TRBJ2-1; D might be TRBD2 (5 bases). This CDR3 region has 13 residues. The ends were cut back, 0 bases at V and 9 bases at J, with 10 bases in the middle. Per the germline V gene, CDR1 is SGHKS and CDR2 is YYEKEE (reference sequence). CDR3 nucleotide sequence: TGTGCCAGCAGCTTGGGCCCAGAGGGTGAGCAGTTCTTC. Protein sequence: CASSLGPEGEQFF.

The V call is TRBV3-1, the J call TRBJ2-5; D possibly corresponds to TRBD2 (6 bases). CDR1 is LGHDT, CDR2 YNNKEL, per germline (reference sequence). This CDR3 contains 15 residues. Trimming took 5 bases from V and 1 from J, leaving 14 bases between them. CDR3 sequence: CASSAASDLQETQYF. In DNA, the CDR3 is TGTGCCAGCAGCGCGGCTAGCGATCTCCAAGAGACCCAGTACTTC.

The chain joins TRBV11-1 to TRBJ2-4; D ambiguous. The CDR3 is made up of 14 amino acids. Between the trimmed V and J ends, which lost 6 bases and 0 bases, there was a span of 9 bases. Germline assignment: CDR1 SGHAT and CDR2 FQDESV (reference sequence). The chain's CDR3 is CASRATQAKNIQYF. The CDR3, as DNA: TGTGCCAGCAGGGCAACTCAAGCCAAAAACATTCAGTACTTC. Looking up the rest from reference TRBV11-1 and TRBJ2-4 gives the full variable domain: EAEVAQSPRYKITEKSQAVAFWCDPISGHATLYWYRQILGQGPELLVQFQDESVVDDSQLPKDRFSAERLKGVDSTLKIQPAELGDSAMYLCASRATQAKNIQYFGAGTRLSVL.

The CDR3 loop reads CASSSAQGEGHLHQPQHF. DNA of the CDR3: TGTGCCAGCAGCTCCGCCCAGGGTGAGGGACATCTTCATCAGCCCCAGCATTTT. V gene TRBV11-1 combines with J gene TRBJ1-5; weak D call: TRBD1 (6 bases). CDR3 size: 18 residues. Germline values: CDR1 SGHAT, CDR2 FQDESV (reference sequence). Trimming stripped 4 bases from V and 5 bases from J, with 24 bases between.

This clonotype came up many times. The chain links TRBV6-2 or TRBV6-3 to TRBJ2-5; D is ambiguous. This CDR3 is built from 12 residues. Between the trimmed V and J ends, which lost 2 bases and 2 bases, there was a span of 3 bases. Germline loops: CDR1 MNHEY, CDR2 SVGEGT. The CDR3 here is CASSYGQETQYF. CDR3 sequence (DNA): TGTGCCAGCAGTTACGGTCAAGAGACCCAGTACTTC.

This clonotype has a handful of counts. This chain joins TRBV20-1 and TRBJ1-1; D not certain. CDR1 and CDR2 from the germline V gene are DFQATT and SNEGSKA (reference sequence). V lost 5 bases to trimming and J lost 4 bases, with 14 bases between them. The CDR3 is 13 residues long. For the CDR3, the DNA is TGCAGTGCTGAGACGAGCCGGGTCACTGAAGCTTTCTTT. It codes for CSAETSRVTEAFF.

This clonotype was found a few times. The V and J genes are TRBV6-5 and TRBJ1-5; a possible D gene is TRBD1 (5 bases). Germline V gene sequence: CDR1 MNHEY, CDR2 SVGAGI. V lost 9 bases and J 3 bases, leaving 9 bases between the germline ends. The length of the CDR3 is 12 residues. CDR3 nucleotides: TGTGCCAGTAGAGGGGCCAATCAGCCCCAGCATTTT. It specifies CASRGANQPQHF.

The CDR3 DNA reads TGCAGCGTTGGCCCGGGACTAGCGGCAACGGGGGAGCAGTACTTC. Translated, it gives CSVGPGLAATGEQYF. The rearrangement joins TRBV29-1 to TRBJ2-7; 11 bases line up with TRBD2. CDR1 is SQVTM, CDR2 ANQGSEA, per germline. Germline trimming cut 4 bases from V and 7 bases from J; bases unmatched to any gene: 12. The CDR3 length is 15 residues.

The rearrangement links TRBV19 to TRBJ2-4, with D possibly being TRBD2 (6 bases). Germline CDR1 reads LNHDA; CDR2 reads SQIVND (reference sequence). Trimming took off 3 bases at V and 0 bases at J, with 12 bases between the two ends. The CDR3 extends over 16 amino acids. The CDR3 is CASSIRSGLAKNIQYF. The CDR3 DNA is TGTGCCAGTAGTATTCGTAGCGGCCTAGCCAAAAACATTCAGTACTTC.

In its sample, this clonotype was seen a few times. V is TRBV20-1 and J is TRBJ1-1; D is possibly TRBD1 (6 bases). CDR3 size: 15 residues. V was shortened by 1 base and J by 1 base, with 13 bases between the two germline ends. Per germline, CDR1 DFQATT and CDR2 SNEGSKA (reference sequence). For the CDR3, the DNA is TGCAGTGCTAGAGGAGGAGACAGGTCGAACACTGAAGCTTTCTTT. The encoded protein is CSARGGDRSNTEAFF.

There are a few counts of this clonotype. An end of the junction does not agree with germline; a read error may underlie this. This rearrangement joins TRBV5-1 to TRBJ2-2; TRBD2 aligns across 10 bases. CDR3 length: 18 residues. The germline CDR1 and CDR2 sequences are SGHRS and YFSETQ. The CDR3 DNA is TGCGCCAGCAGCTTAAGTTCGGGACTAGCGCCTTCCACCTGGGAGCTGTTTTTT. Its translation: CASSLSSGLAPSTWELFF.

The gene calls are TRBV6-2 or TRBV6-3 and TRBJ1-5; D might be TRBD1 (6 bases). Trimming took off 0 bases at V and 7 bases at J, with 16 bases between the two ends. CDR1 is MNHEY and CDR2 is SVGEGT in the germline V gene. There are 16 residues in the CDR3. The CDR3 spells CASSYSRGIGGQPQHF. CDR3 bases: TGTGCCAGCAGTTACTCGAGAGGGATAGGGGGACAGCCCCAGCATTTT.

The V gene is TRBV30, the J gene TRBJ2-3, with D perhaps matching TRBD1 (6 bases). The germline V gene has CDR1 GTSNPN and CDR2 SVGIG (reference sequence). V lost 3 bases to trimming and J lost 2 bases, with 9 bases between them. This CDR3 is built from 13 residues. CDR3: CAWRDSSTDTQYF. The CDR3 DNA is TGTGCCTGGAGGGACAGCTCCACAGATACGCAGTATTTT.

This sequence joins TRBV6-6 and TRBJ2-3; D remains unclear. This CDR3 contains 13 residues. Trimming cost V 0 bases and J 6 bases, with 7 bases left between them. CDR1 and CDR2 (germline): MNHNY, SVGAGI (reference sequence). The CDR3 DNA is TGTGCCAGCAGTTACTCGAGGCCCGATACGCAGTATTTT. Translating gives CASSYSRPDTQYF.

The chain joins TRBV7-9 to TRBJ1-1, with unresolved D. The ends were cut back, 1 base at V and 4 bases at J, with 10 bases in the middle. Germline lookup yields CDR1 SEHNR and CDR2 FQNEAQ (reference sequence). This CDR3 comprises 14 residues. The CDR3 nucleotides read TGTGCCAGCAGCTTAGAAACGGTGGGCACTGAAGCTTTCTTT. As protein: CASSLETVGTEAFF.